This paragraph covers one T cell receptor beta chain sequence. This record comes from a study of blood T cell repertoires in COVID-19. About the study: The study drew acute and convalescent COVID-19 samples from the United States, Italy and Spain. T cells, B-cell-depleted T cells, or PBMCs supplied cDNA or gDNA.

CDR1 and CDR2 (germline): MNHNS, SASEGT. The CDR3 runs 12 residues. Trimming left V 2 bases short and J 8 bases short, with 7 bases between. In the original analysis: Reference gene primers were amplified, and this amplification served to estimate nucleated cell counts. The method was immunoSEQ multiplex PCR; TCRdb's version includes in-frame clones alone and lacks a portion of them. That table furnishes V, J and clone size, whereas the DNA furnished D and trimming. The sample holds approximately 300,000 clones, around 88% seen once. This rearrangement joins TRBV6-1 to TRBJ2-4; D is ambiguous. The TCR was taken from a man in his forties or fifties with acute or convalescent COVID-19. Sequencing was performed on peripheral blood. CDR3: CASSESYYIQYF. As DNA, the CDR3 is TGTGCCAGCAGTGAATCGTATTACATTCAGTACTTC.